This entry features one T cell receptor (beta chain) sequence. Its antigen is as yet unknown. CDR3 size: 16 residues. The germline V gene encodes CDR1 MNHNS and CDR2 SASEGT. Trimming took off 2 bases at V and 3 bases at J, with 11 bases between the two ends. Time point of the sample: blood 4 weeks post-SBRT, at nephrectomy. Specified treatment: 15 Gy SBRT to primary tumor, nephrectomy 4 weeks later. This sample is drawn from a study of radiation and T cells in renal cell carcinoma. Study outcomes and limitations: No pretreatment tumor biopsies were available for baseline clonotypes. From baseline, blood top tumor clonotypes peaked at 2 weeks post-radiation.

The data were produced by immunoSEQ multiplex PCR, yet TCRdb's version contains in-frame clones alone and is incomplete. The profile covers 97,000 or so clones, with around 84% appearing a single time and roughly 7.6% taken by the ten largest. This receptor was identified in a man in his fifties or sixties with renal cell carcinoma. This chain links TRBV6-1 with TRBJ2-6; a weak D match, TRBD1 (5 bases). The sample was blood, taken from a patient whose treatment included radiotherapy and nephrectomy. The CDR3 protein is CASSEFRGRGANVLTF. Here the CDR3 DNA reads TGTGCCAGCAGTGAATTTAGGGGTCGTGGGGCCAACGTCCTGACTTTC.